The 17 T cell receptor beta chains reported below all come from one sample, sequenced in a study. From the RT-PCR reads, TCRdb called clonotypes with MiXCR, one entry per CDR3 protein. This sample carries almost 700,000 distinct CDR3 sequences, 14% of them seen once, and the ten largest clones take 3.6%. The sample consisted of memory CD4+ T cells from blood. These receptors were obtained from a female donor in good health, serving as a healthy control.

This clonotype has more than one count but fewer than ten. The V call is TRBV6-5, the J call TRBJ2-7; 14 bases are shared with TRBD2. CDR3 length: 19 amino acids. CDR1 is MNHEY and CDR2 is SVGAGI in the germline V gene. V was pared by 7 bases and J by 0 bases, with 14 bases of the junction left unmatched. The DNA for the CDR3 is TGTGCCAGCATTCCCAGACTAGCGGGAGGGCCTGGCGACTCCTACGAGCAGTACTTC. Its translation is CASIPRLAGGPGDSYEQYF.

This sequence joins TRBV20-1 and TRBJ2-1; perhaps TRBD1 as D (5 bases). This CDR3 has 13 amino acids. Trimming shortened V by 7 bases and J by 7 bases, and 17 bases separated the two germline ends. Germline V gives CDR1 DFQATT, CDR2 SNEGSKA (reference sequence). CDR3: CSVISGWGNEQFF. Written as DNA, the CDR3 is TGCAGTGTGATATCAGGGTGGGGAAATGAGCAGTTCTTC.

This clonotype was observed many times. This chain connects TRBV28 to TRBJ1-2; D uncertain. V gave up 6 bases and J gave up 2 bases, with 4 bases separating them. The CDR3 consists of 11 residues. The germline gives CDR1 MDHEN, CDR2 SYDVKM. The CDR3 region is CASSSNYGYTF. CDR3 DNA sequence: TGTGCCAGCAGCTCGAACTATGGCTACACCTTC.

The J gene is TRBJ2-7, the V gene TRBV5-5, with a possible D match to TRBD2 (6 bases). The germline CDR1 and CDR2 sequences are SGHKS and YYEKEE (reference sequence). V was cut by 3 bases and J by 4 bases, with 11 bases left in between. CDR3 length: 13 residues. This chain's CDR3 is CASSWDWGYEQYF. CDR3 DNA sequence: TGTGCCAGCAGCTGGGACTGGGGGTACGAGCAGTACTTC.

V is TRBV29-1 and J is TRBJ2-5; D is ambiguous. CDR1 and CDR2 (germline): SQVTM, ANQGSEA. The germline V and J ends were trimmed by 7 bases and 1 base, with 13 bases remaining between them. The CDR3 loop spans 13 amino acids. CDR3 loop: CSADGARQETQYF. CDR3 nucleotides: TGCAGCGCCGACGGTGCGCGCCAAGAGACCCAGTACTTC. Full variable domain (outside the CDR3, taken from reference TRBV29-1 and TRBJ2-5): SAVISQKPSRDICQRGTSLTIQCQVDSQVTMMFWYRQQPGQSLTLIATANQGSEATYESGFVIDKFPISRPNLTFSTLTVSNMSPEDSSIYLCSADGARQETQYFGPGTRLLVL.

Turning to this clonotype: A single base separates this from a much larger clone, so it may be a read error. This chain connects TRBV9 to TRBJ2-5; 9 bases map to TRBD2. The germline V gene has CDR1 SGDLS and CDR2 YYNGEE. The CDR3 runs 14 residues. The CDR3 DNA reads TGTGCCAGCAGCATGGGACTAGCAGGAGAGACCCTGTACTTC. Amino acid sequence: CASSMGLAGETLYF. Complete variable domain (other parts from reference TRBV9 and TRBJ2-5): DSGVTQTPKHLITATGQRVTLRCSPRSGDLSVYWYQQSLDQGLQFLIQYYNGEERAKGNILERFSAQQFPDLHSELNLSSLELGDSALYFCASSMGLAGETLYFGPGTRLLVL.

This clonotype has more than one count but fewer than ten. Here the CDR3 DNA reads TGCAGTGCAATTATCCGGGGCCACCAAGAGACCCAGTACTTC. This gives the protein CSAIIRGHQETQYF. V is TRBV20-1 and J is TRBJ2-5; D tentatively fits TRBD1 or TRBD2 (5 bases each). Trimming stripped 6 bases from V and 0 bases from J, with 14 bases between. This CDR3 has 14 residues. CDR1 and CDR2 from the germline V gene are DFQATT and SNEGSKA (reference sequence).

This clonotype was recorded a few times. The chain couples TRBV27 to TRBJ1-5; TRBD1 matches at 9 bases. The CDR3 length is 16 residues. Per the germline V gene, CDR1 is MNHEY and CDR2 is SMNVEV (reference sequence). After removal of 5 bases from V and 0 bases from J, the junction contained 5 bases not matched to a gene. The DNA for the CDR3 is TGTGCCAGCAGTCCAATACAGGGGGCTAGCAATCAGCCCCAGCATTTT. Residues: CASSPIQGASNQPQHF.

The V and J genes are TRBV10-3 and TRBJ2-7; 9 nucleotides line up with TRBD1. The CDR3 contains 16 residues. Germline CDR1 and CDR2: ENHRY and SYGVKD. V was clipped by 2 bases and J by 0 bases; unmatched bases: 5. In DNA form, the CDR3 reads TGTGCCATCAGTGAGGGGCCGACAGGGGGCTCCTACGAGCAGTACTTC. Its translation: CAISEGPTGGSYEQYF.

A word on this clonotype: At one boundary the junction diverges from the germline segment, which might be a read error. The gene calls are TRBV5-1 and TRBJ1-4, with TRBD1 identical over 8 bases. This CDR3 comprises 13 residues. Germline CDR1 and CDR2: SGHRS and YFSETQ. CDR3 residues: CASSFQGAENLFF. DNA of the CDR3: TGCGCCAGCAGCTTCCAGGGGGCCGAAAATCTGTTTTTT. Complete variable domain (other parts from reference TRBV5-1 and TRBJ1-4): KAGVTQTPRYLIKTRGQQVTLSCSPISGHRSVSWYQQTPGQGLQFLFEYFSETQRNKGNFPGRFSGRQFSNSRSEMNVSTLELGDSALYLCASSFQGAENLFFGSGTQLSVL.

This clonotype was seen at least ten times. The V gene is TRBV6-2 or TRBV6-3, the J gene TRBJ1-5; D uncertain. The CDR3 loop spans 18 amino acids. From germline, CDR1 is MNHEY and CDR2 SVGEGT. The V gene lost 0 bases and the J gene lost 0 bases, with 15 bases spanning the gap. CDR3 sequence reads: CASSYSSKGVSSNQPQHF. Written as DNA, the CDR3 is TGTGCCAGCAGTTACTCGAGTAAGGGAGTTTCTAGCAATCAGCCCCAGCATTTT.

This clonotype was detected ten times or more. The chain joins TRBV20-1 to TRBJ2-2; 8 bases are shared with TRBD1. Germline trimming cut 1 base from V and 4 bases from J; bases unmatched to any gene: 8. CDR3 length: 16 amino acids. Germline CDR1 and CDR2: DFQATT and SNEGSKA (reference sequence). CDR3 amino acids: CSARGPQGVTTGELFF. In DNA form, the CDR3 reads TGCAGTGCTAGAGGGCCACAGGGGGTCACCACCGGGGAGCTGTTTTTT.

This clonotype was observed many times. V is TRBV5-1 and J is TRBJ2-7; 7 bases are a match to TRBD1. Germline CDR1 is SGHRS and CDR2 is YFSETQ. With V trimmed by 4 bases and J by 1 base, 8 bases remained unmatched. This CDR3 has 15 residues. For the CDR3, the DNA is TGCGCCAGCAGCCAACAGGGGTCGCGGTCCTACGAGCAGTACTTC. Translation gives CASSQQGSRSYEQYF.

This clonotype appeared a few times. The chain combines TRBV29-1 with TRBJ1-1; TRBD1 is a possible D gene (5 bases). Trimming cost V 1 base and J 5 bases, with 11 bases left between them. CDR3 length equals 13 residues. The V gene's germline CDR1 is SQVTM and CDR2 ANQGSEA. CDR3 in amino acids: CSVEGQPRTEAFF. CDR3 in DNA: TGCAGCGTTGAAGGACAGCCCAGAACTGAAGCTTTCTTT.

This chain joins TRBV27 and TRBJ2-1; TRBD1 aligns across 9 bases. The CDR3 runs to 13 residues. The germline V gene has CDR1 MNHEY and CDR2 SMNVEV (reference sequence). The V segment lost 7 bases and the J segment 6 bases; nucleotides outside the gene matches: 4. The CDR3 spells CASTRQGGNEQFF. The DNA of the CDR3 is TGTGCCAGCACCAGACAGGGGGGCAATGAGCAGTTCTTC.

In this sample, this clonotype turned up many times. An end of the junction differs from the germline gene, which may be a read error. The J gene is TRBJ2-1, the V gene TRBV5-1; the match to TRBD1 covers 8 bases. CDR3 length: 14 amino acids. The germline CDR1 and CDR2 sequences are SGHRS and YFSETQ. Here the CDR3 DNA reads TGTGCCAGCAGTTCCGGGACAGGCTACAATGAGCAGTTCTTC. Translation: CASSSGTGYNEQFF.

This clonotype was picked up a small number of times. This rearrangement joins TRBV19 to TRBJ1-2, with 9 nucleotides matching TRBD1. The germline gives CDR1 LNHDA, CDR2 SQIVND (reference sequence). The J segment lost 4 bases and the V segment lost 10 bases, leaving 10 bases of the junction unmatched. This CDR3 is 14 amino acids long. This CDR3 is CATNPDRGGYGYTF. The CDR3 DNA reads TGTGCCACGAACCCGGACAGGGGAGGCTATGGCTACACCTTC. Full variable domain (rest looked up from reference TRBV19 and TRBJ1-2): DGGITQSPKYLFRKEGQNVTLSCEQNLNHDAMYWYRQDPGQGLRLIYYSQIVNDFQKGDIAEGYSVSREKKESFPLTVTSAQKNPTAFYLCATNPDRGGYGYTFGSGTRLTVV.